The present TCR beta chain was sequenced within a study of T cells expressing NK-cell markers. At the level of the study: The study sequenced eight donors, seven HCMV-seropositive and one seronegative. Study-level findings and limits: The CD3+CD56-NKG2C+ fraction was also led by these clonotypes in a few donors.

From germline, CDR1 is MNHEY and CDR2 SVGAGI. This CDR3 is built from 12 residues. Concerning this clonotype itself: The antigen is undetermined.

TCRdb reprocessed the 5' RACE reads, with one entry per CDR3 protein and no DNA. This listing includes some 450,000 distinct CDR3 sequences. The rearrangement joins TRBV6-5 to TRBJ2-7; the D call of TRBD1 rests on TCRdb alone, since no DNA is present to check it. The sequenced sample was blood T cells: a sorted CD56 or NKG2C T cell subset, CD4+ or CD8+ T cells, or bulk PBMC T cells (not recorded which). The clonotype comes from a woman between 18 and 75 years old in good health. This CDR3 is CASTSGRDEQYF.